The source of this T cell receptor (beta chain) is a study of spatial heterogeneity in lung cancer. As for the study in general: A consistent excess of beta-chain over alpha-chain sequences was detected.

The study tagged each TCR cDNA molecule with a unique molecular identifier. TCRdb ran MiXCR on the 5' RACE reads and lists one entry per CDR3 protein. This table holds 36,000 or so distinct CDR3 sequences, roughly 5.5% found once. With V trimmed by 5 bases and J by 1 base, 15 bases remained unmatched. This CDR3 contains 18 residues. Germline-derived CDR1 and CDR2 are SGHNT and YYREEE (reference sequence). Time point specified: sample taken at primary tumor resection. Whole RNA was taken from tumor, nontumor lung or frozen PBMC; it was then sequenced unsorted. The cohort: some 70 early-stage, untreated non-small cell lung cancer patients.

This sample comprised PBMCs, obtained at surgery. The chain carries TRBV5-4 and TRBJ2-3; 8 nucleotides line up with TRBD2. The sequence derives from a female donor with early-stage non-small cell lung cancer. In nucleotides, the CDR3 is TGTGCCAGCAGGCCAGCGGGAGCCGGCTCCCCACGCACAGATACGCAGTATTTT. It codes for CASRPAGAGSPRTDTQYF.